The subject of this entry is one T cell receptor (beta chain). Its specificity is not known. The repertoire was sequenced with immunoSEQ multiplex PCR; TCRdb's copy has only in-frame clones and lacks some. Here the sample spans about 190,000 clones, 94% being singletons. This record belongs to a study of T cell responses to AZD1222 COVID-19 vaccine. Study-level points and caveats: Spike-wide coverage was observed for vaccine-associated CD4 TCRs, with dominant responses at 160-218 and 743-854.

The CDR3 extends over 16 amino acids. Looked up from germline, CDR1 is SGHAT and CDR2 is FQNNGV. V was pared by 1 base and J by 3 bases, with 14 bases between. The chain employs TRBV11-2 and TRBJ2-3, with D possibly being TRBD2 (6 bases). The sequence derives from an adult in good health. Material: peripheral blood, obtained on day 0 of AZD1222 vaccination. The CDR3 reads CASSLGRDWRTDTQYF. The CDR3 DNA sequence: TGTGCCAGCAGCTTAGGGCGGGACTGGAGGACAGATACGCAGTATTTT.